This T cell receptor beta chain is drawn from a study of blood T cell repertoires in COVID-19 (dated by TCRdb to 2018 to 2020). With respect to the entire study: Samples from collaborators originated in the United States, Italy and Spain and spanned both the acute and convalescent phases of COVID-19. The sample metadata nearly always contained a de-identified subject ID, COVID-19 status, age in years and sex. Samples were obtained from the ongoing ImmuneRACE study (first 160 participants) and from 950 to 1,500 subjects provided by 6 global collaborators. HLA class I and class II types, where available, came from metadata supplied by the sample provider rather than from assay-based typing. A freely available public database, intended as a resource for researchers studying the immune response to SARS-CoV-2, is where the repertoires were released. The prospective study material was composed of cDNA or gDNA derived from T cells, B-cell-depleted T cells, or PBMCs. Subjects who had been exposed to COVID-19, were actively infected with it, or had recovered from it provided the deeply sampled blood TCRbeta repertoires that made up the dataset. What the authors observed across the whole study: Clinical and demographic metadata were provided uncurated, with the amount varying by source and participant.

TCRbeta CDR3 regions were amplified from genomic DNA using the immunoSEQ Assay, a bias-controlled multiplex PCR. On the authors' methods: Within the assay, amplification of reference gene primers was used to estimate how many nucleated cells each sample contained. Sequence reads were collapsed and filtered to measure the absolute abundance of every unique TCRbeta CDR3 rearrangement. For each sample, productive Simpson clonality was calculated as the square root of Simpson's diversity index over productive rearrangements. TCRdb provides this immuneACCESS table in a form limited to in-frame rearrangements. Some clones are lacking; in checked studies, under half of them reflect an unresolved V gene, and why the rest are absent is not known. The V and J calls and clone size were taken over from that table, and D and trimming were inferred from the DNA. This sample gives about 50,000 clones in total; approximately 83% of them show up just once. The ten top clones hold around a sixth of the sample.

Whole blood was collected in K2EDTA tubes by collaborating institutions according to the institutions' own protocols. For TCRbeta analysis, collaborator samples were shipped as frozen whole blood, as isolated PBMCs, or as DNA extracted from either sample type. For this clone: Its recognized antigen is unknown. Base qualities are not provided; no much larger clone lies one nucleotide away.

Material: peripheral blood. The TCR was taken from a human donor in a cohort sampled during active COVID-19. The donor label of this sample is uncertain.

The CDR3 in this case is CASSLGPEARELFF. Read as DNA, the sequence is TGCGCCAGCAGCTTGGGGCCGGAGGCCAGGGAGCTGTTTTTT. The V and J genes are TRBV5-1 and TRBJ2-2; a tentative D match to TRBD2 spans 5 bases. The CDR3, cysteine through phenylalanine, is 14 amino acids long. Only the CDR3 part of the read is kept: 42 bases, read in frame from the first base. Trimming at the junction amounts to 0 bases on V and 9 bases on J, and the germline ends lie 12 bases apart. CDR1 and CDR2, per the germline V gene, are SGHRS and YFSETQ.